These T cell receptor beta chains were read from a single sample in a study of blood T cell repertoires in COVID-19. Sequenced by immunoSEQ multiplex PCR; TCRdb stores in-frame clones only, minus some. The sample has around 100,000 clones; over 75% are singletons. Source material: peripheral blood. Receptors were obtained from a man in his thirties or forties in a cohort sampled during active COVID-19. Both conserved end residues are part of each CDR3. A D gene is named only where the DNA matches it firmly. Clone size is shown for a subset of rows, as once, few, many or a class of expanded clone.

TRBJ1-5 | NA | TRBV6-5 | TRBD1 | TGTGCCAGCAGTTACGGGGCAGGGGGTCAGCCCCAGCATTTT | CASSYGAGGQPQHF
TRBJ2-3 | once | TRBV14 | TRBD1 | TGTGCCAGCAGCCTAACGACAGGGGTTTTAACAGATACGCAGTATTTT | CASSLTTGVLTDTQYF
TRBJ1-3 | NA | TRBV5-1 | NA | TGCGCCAGCAGCTTGGGACAGGTCGACACCATATATTTT | CASSLGQVDTIYF
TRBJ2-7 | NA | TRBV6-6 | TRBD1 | TGTGCCAGCAGTCGGGGACAGGAGTCCTACGAGCAGTACTTC | CASSRGQESYEQYF
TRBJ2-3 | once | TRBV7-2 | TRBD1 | TGTGCCAGCAGCTTAAAGGGGGCTGATACGCAGTATTTT | CASSLKGADTQYF
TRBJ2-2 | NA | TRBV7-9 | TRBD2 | TGTGCCAGCATCCACCCTGGGACTAGCAGTTCAGAACTAGGGGAGCTGTTTTTT | CASIHPGTSSSELGELFF
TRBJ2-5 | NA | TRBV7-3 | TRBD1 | TGTGCCAGCAGCTTAGGGGGACAGGGCGGAGAGACCCAGTACTTC | CASSLGGQGGETQYF
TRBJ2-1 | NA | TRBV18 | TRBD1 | TGTGCCAGCTCACCCGGACAGGGGAGTTACAATGAGCAGTTCTTC | CASSPGQGSYNEQFF
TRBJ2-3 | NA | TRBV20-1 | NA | TGCAGTGCTAGTAAGGCGTGGGAGTCAGGAGCCACAGATACGCAGTATTTT | CSASKAWESGATDTQYF
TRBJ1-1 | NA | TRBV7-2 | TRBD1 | TGTGCCAGCAGCGGACAGGGGGCAATGAACACTGAAGCTTTCTTT | CASSGQGAMNTEAFF
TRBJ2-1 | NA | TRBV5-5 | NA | TGTGCCAGCAGCTTCCATAATGAGCAGTTCTTC | CASSFHNEQFF
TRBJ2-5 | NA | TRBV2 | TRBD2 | TGTGCCAGCACCCCAAGGACTAGCGGGGGTGCGGCCCAGTACTTC | CASTPRTSGGAAQYF
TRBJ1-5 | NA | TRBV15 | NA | TGTGCCACCAGCAGAGACAGGGTAGAACAGCCCCAGCATTTT | CATSRDRVEQPQHF
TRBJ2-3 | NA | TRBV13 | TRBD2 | TGTGCCAGCAGCTCCAGGACTAGCGGGGGTCTGGATACGCAGTATTTT | CASSSRTSGGLDTQYF
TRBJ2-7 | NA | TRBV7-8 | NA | TGTGCCAGCGGGCAGGGTGGCTACGAGCAGTACTTC | CASGQGGYEQYF
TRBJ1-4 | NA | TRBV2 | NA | TGTGCCAGCAGGCGGGACTCCCGTAATGAAAAACTGTTTTTT | CASRRDSRNEKLFF
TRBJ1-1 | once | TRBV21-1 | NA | TGTGCCAAAAGCGCTCGGACAGGGGGGAACACTGAAGCTTTCTTT | CAKSARTGGNTEAFF
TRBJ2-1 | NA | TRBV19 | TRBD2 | TGTGCCAGTAGCTCGACTAGCGGAAAAGAGCAGTTCTTC | CASSSTSGKEQFF
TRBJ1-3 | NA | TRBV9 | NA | TGTGCCAGCAGCGAGGACATCACCTCTGGAAACACCATATATTTT | CASSEDITSGNTIYF
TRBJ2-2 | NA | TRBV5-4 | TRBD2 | TGTGCCAGCAGCCCGCGGGGGGGCAACACCGGGGAGCTGTTTTTT | CASSPRGGNTGELFF
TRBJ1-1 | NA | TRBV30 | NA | TGTGCCTGGAGCCGAGGCACTGAAGCTTTCTTT | CAWSRGTEAFF
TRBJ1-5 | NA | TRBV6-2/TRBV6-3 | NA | TGTGCCAGCAGTTCCGACCCGGGACACTTTCCCTTAAGCAATCAGCCCCAGCATTTT | CASSSDPGHFPLSNQPQHF
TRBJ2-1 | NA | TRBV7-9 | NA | TGTGCCAGCAGCCCCGGACTAAGCTCCTACAATGAGCAGTTCTTC | CASSPGLSSYNEQFF
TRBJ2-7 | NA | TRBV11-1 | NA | TGTGCCAGCAGCTTTGAACGGGGAAACTACGAGCAGTACTTC | CASSFERGNYEQYF
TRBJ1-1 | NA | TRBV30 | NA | TGTGCCTGGAGTGTACTTATTGACACTGAAGCTTTCTTT | CAWSVLIDTEAFF
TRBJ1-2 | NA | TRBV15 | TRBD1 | TGTGCCACCAGAACCACAGGGGTCCTAAACTATGGCTACACCTTC | CATRTTGVLNYGYTF
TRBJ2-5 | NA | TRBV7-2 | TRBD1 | TGTGCCAGCAGCCCCCGACAGGGTCAAGAGACCCAGTACTTC | CASSPRQGQETQYF
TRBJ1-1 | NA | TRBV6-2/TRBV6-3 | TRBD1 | TGTGCCAGCACCCCCAGGCCAGGGGGCACTGAAGCTTTCTTT | CASTPRPGGTEAFF
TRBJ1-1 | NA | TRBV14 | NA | TGTGCCAGCAGCCAAGATATGTCAGGGTTAAGCGAAGCTTTCTTT | CASSQDMSGLSEAFF
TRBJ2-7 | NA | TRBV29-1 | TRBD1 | TGCAGCGTTGGGACCGGGACAGCCTACGAGCAGTACTTC | CSVGTGTAYEQYF
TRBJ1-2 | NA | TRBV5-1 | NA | TGCGCCAGCAGCTTGGGGACAGACTATGGCTACACCTTC | CASSLGTDYGYTF
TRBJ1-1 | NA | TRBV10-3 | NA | TGTGCCATCAGTGAAGCGGCCAACACTGAAGCTTTCTTT | CAISEAANTEAFF
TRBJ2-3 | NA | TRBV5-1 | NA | TGCGCCAGCAGCTTGGGACAGACAGATACGCAGTATTTT | CASSLGQTDTQYF
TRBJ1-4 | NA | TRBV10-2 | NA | TGCGCCAGCAGAAAACAGGAAAAACTGTTTTTT | CASRKQEKLFF
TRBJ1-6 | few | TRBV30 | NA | TGTGCCTGGAGTCCCCGCCCCCGCCGGAATTCACCCCTCCACTTT | CAWSPRPRRNSPLHF
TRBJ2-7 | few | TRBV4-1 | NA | TGCGCCAGCAGCCAGCCCGGGACTGGCCCCTACGAGCAGTACTTC | CASSQPGTGPYEQYF
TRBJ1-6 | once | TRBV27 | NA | TGTGCCAGCAAATTCAGGGTACCGTCCTATAATTCACCCCTCCACTTT | CASKFRVPSYNSPLHF
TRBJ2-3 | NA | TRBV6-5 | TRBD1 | TGTGCCAGCAGGTCGGGACAGGGCACAGATACGCAGTATTTT | CASRSGQGTDTQYF
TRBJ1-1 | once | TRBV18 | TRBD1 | TGTGCCAGCTCACCCGGACAGGTCTTCACTGAAGCTTTCTTT | CASSPGQVFTEAFF
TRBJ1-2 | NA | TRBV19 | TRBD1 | TGTGCCAGTAGTAAGGGACAGCGAACTAACTATGGCTACACCTTC | CASSKGQRTNYGYTF
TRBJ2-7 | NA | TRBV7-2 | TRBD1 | TGTGCCAGCAGCCATACAGGGGCCGAGTACGAGCAGTACTTC | CASSHTGAEYEQYF
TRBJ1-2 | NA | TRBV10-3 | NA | TGTGCCATCAGTGAGTCAGGGGGCTATGGCTACACCTTC | CAISESGGYGYTF
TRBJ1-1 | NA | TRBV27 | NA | TGTGCCAGCAGTTTATCGAGGGTGAACACTGAAGCTTTCTTT | CASSLSRVNTEAFF
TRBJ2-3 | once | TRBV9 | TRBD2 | TGTGCCAGCAGCGGGACTAGCGGGGGGGAGGATACGCAGTATTTT | CASSGTSGGEDTQYF
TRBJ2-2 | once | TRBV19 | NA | TGTGCCACCGACGGGGGAGACACCGGGGAGCTGTTTTTT | CATDGGDTGELFF
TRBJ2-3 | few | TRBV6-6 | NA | TGTGCCAGCAGACAGAATACGCAGTATTTT | CASRQNTQYF
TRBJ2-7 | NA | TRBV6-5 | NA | TGTGCCAGCAGTTACCGGGATTTTGTCTACGAGCAGTACTTC | CASSYRDFVYEQYF
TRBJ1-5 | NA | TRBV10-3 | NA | TGTGCCATCAGACAGGGTTTAGGCAATCAGCCCCAGCATTTT | CAIRQGLGNQPQHF
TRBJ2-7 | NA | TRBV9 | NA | TGTGCCAGCAGCGTAGCTACAGGGAGCTCCTACGAGCAGTACTTC | CASSVATGSSYEQYF